The table lists the clone carrying this TCR beta chain with a count of one. Antigen specificity is unknown. Using immunoSEQ multiplex PCR, the repertoire was profiled, and TCRdb retains in-frame clones only, with some absent. The sample yields around 31,000 clones, around four fifths seen once. This sample is part of a study of T cells in narcolepsy. Study at large: Patients with NT1 or NT2 and healthy control donors were enrolled. Broader study findings: Some memory CD4+ repertoires had no autoreactive clone sequences. Healthy controls reportedly lacked the autoreactive clonotypes serially found in patients' blood.

V shed 1 base and J 5 bases; nucleotides not matched to a gene: 7. This CDR3 contains 15 residues. Germline-derived CDR1 and CDR2 are SGHTA and FQGNSA. This TCR was sampled from a human donor with narcolepsy. The chain recombines TRBV7-2 with TRBJ1-2; 7 nucleotides agree with TRBD1. The source material was CD45RA- memory CD4+ T cells from PBMCs. The CDR3 sequence is CASSLDGGQTYGYTF. In DNA form, the CDR3 reads TGTGCCAGCAGCTTAGATGGGGGACAGACTTATGGCTACACCTTC. Drawing the rest from reference TRBV7-2 and TRBJ1-2, the complete variable domain is GAGVSQSPSNKVTEKGKDVELRCDPISGHTALYWYRQSLGQGLEFLIYFQGNSAPDKSGLPSDRFSAERTGGSVSTLTIQRTQQEDSAVYLCASSLDGGQTYGYTFGSGTRLTVV.